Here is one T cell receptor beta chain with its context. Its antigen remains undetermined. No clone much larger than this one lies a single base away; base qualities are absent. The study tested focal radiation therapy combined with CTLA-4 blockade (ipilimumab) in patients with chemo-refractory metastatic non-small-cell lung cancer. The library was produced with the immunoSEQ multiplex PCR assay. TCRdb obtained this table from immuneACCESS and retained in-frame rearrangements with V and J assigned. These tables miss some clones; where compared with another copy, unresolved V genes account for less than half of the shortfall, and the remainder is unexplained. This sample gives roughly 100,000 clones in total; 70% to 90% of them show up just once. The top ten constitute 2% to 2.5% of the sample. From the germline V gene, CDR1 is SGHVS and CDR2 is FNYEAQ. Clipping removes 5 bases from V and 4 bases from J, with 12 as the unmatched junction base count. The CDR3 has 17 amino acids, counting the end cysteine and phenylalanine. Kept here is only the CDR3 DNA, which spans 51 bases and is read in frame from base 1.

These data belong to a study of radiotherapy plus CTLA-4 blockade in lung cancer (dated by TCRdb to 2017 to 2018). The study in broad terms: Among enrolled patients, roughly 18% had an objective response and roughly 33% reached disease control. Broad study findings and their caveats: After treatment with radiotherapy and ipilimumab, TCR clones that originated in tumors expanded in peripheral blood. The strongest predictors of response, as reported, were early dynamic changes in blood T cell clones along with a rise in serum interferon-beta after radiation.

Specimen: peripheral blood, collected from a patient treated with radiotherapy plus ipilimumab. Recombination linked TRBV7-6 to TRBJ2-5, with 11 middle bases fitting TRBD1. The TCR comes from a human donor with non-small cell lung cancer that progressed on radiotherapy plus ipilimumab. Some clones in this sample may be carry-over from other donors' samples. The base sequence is TGTGCCAGCAGCCCAGCCGGGACAGGGGGTCGCTTAGAGACCCAGTACTTC. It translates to CASSPAGTGGRLETQYF.